Listed here is a single T cell receptor (beta chain). These data are taken from a study of T cells in Graves' hyperthyroidism and ophthalmopathy. CDR1 and CDR2 (germline): MDHEN, SYDVKM. The CDR3 is 17 amino acids. With 6 bases removed from V and 3 bases from J, the gap between germline ends came to 21 bases. RNA transcripts served as the template for amplifying TCR beta CDR3 regions. Primed by the HTBI set, a first-round RT-PCR was run on the TCR CDR3. TCRdb itself ran the multiplex PCR reads through MiXCR, one entry per CDR3 protein. The table lists some 620,000 distinct CDR3 sequences, 15% to 20% of them singletons. The definition of stable Graves' hyperthyroidism was no ophthalmopathy progression within 18 months.

V gene TRBV28 combines with J gene TRBJ2-1; a possible D gene is TRBD2 (7 bases). This TCR was sampled from a woman aged 25 to 39 with Graves' hyperthyroidism. The sample taken for sequencing was blood. CDR3 sequence (DNA): TGTGCCAGCAGCCTAGGGGGGGAGGCGGCGGACTACAATGAGCAGTTCTTC. It specifies CASSLGGEAADYNEQFF.